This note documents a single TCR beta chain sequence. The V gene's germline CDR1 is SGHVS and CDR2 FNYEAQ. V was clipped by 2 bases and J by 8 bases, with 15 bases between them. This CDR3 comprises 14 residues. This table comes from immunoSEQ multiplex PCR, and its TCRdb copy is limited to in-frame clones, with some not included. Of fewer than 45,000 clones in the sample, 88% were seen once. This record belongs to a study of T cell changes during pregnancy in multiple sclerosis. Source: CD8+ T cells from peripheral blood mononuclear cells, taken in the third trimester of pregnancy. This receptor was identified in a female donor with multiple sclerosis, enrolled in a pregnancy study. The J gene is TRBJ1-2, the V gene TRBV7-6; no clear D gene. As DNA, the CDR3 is TGTGCCAGCAGCTTACTGGATGGAGGGCAGGGCTACACCTTC. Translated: CASSLLDGGQGYTF.